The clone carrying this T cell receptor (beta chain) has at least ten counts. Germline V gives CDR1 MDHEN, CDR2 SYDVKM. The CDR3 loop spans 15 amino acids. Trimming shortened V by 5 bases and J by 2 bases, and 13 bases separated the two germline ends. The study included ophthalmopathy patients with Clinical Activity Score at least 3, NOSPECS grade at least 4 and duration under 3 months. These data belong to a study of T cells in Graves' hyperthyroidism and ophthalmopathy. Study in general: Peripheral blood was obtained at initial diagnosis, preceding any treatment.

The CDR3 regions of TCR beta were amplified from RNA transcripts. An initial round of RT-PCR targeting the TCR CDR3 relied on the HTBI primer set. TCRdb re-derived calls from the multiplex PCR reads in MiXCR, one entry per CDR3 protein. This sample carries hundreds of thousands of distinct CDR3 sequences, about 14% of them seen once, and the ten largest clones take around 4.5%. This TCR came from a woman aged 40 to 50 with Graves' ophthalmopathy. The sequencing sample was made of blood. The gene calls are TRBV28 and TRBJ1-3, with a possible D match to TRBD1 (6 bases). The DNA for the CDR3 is TGTGCCAGCAGTCGCAGGGGTTTGGCTGGAAACACCATATATTTT. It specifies CASSRRGLAGNTIYF.